This entry is about one T cell receptor (beta chain). Its specificity is unknown. The data stem from a study of shared clonotypes between healthy human individuals. Turning to the study itself: Researchers assigned three CD4 naive, three CD4 memory, two CD8 naive and one CD8 memory plate to each donor.

Profiling relied on immunoSEQ multiplex PCR, and the TCRdb table lists in-frame clones only, not all of them. This table holds a few million clones, 90% to 95% found once. CDR3 length equals 16 residues. V lost 1 base and J lost 5, with 17 bases in between. CDR1 is SGHTA and CDR2 is FQGTGA in the germline V gene. General observations from the study: It was only blood that was sampled, and tissue repertoires likely differ. Larger richness was generally estimated for naive than memory subsets. Non-shared clonotypes showed lower generation probabilities than clonotypes common to all four donors.

The rearrangement uses TRBV7-3 and TRBJ2-5, with D possibly called TRBD1 or TRBD2 (6 bases each). The TCR sequence derives from a man aged 18 to 35 in good health. The specimen was naive CD4+ T cells sorted from blood. Documented subset: CD45RA+ positively selected. This chain's CDR3 is CASSLKGGTIPETQYF. The CDR3 DNA sequence: TGTGCCAGCAGCTTAAAAGGGGGGACCATTCCGGAGACCCAGTACTTC.